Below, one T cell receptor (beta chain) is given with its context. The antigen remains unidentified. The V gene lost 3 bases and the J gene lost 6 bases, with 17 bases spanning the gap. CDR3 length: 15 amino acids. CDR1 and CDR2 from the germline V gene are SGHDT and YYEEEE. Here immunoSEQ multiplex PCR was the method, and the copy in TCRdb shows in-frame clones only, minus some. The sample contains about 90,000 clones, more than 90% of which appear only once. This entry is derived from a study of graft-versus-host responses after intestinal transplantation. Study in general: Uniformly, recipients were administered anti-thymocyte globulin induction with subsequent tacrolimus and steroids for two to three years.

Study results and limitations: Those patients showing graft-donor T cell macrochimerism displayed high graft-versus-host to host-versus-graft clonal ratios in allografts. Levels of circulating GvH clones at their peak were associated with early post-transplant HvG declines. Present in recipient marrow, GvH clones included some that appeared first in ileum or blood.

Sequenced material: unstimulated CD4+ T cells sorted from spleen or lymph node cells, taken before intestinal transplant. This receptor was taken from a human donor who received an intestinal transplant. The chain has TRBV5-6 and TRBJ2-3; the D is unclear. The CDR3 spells CASSSPKRWQDTQYF. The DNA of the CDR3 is TGTGCCAGCAGCTCCCCGAAGAGGTGGCAGGATACGCAGTATTTT.